One and the same sample provided the 11 T cell receptor beta chains below, sequenced in a study of cytomegalovirus exposure and HLA in healthy donors. The assay was immunoSEQ multiplex PCR, and TCRdb's table has in-frame clones only and misses some. The data show some 150,000 clones, more than 70% seen once. Sequencing input: PBMCs. The receptors derive from a man younger than 30 in good health and CMV-seronegative.

The chain employs TRBV19 and TRBJ2-3; TRBD2 aligns across 9 bases. V shed 5 bases, J shed 1 base, and the junction held 4 bases outside the gene matches. The germline gives CDR1 LNHDA, CDR2 SQIVND (reference sequence). This CDR3 region has 15 residues. This CDR3 reads CASSQTSGGTDTQYF. For the CDR3, the DNA is TGTGCCAGTAGTCAGACTAGCGGTGGCACAGATACGCAGTATTTT.

The chain uses TRBV27 and TRBJ1-2; a possible D gene is TRBD1 (5 bases). From germline, CDR1 is MNHEY and CDR2 SMNVEV (reference sequence). CDR3 length: 14 amino acids. Trimming removed 8 bases at V and 0 bases at J, with 13 bases between. DNA of the CDR3: TGTGCCAGCTCCAGCGACAGAGCTAACTATGGCTACACCTTC. Translating it yields CASSSDRANYGYTF.

The rearrangement joins TRBV9 to TRBJ2-1, with TRBD2 identical over 9 bases. Losses at the gene ends were 0 bases for V and 8 bases for J; bases not matched to a gene: 12. CDR1 is SGDLS, CDR2 YYNGEE, per germline. The CDR3 is 17 amino acids. The CDR3 here is CASSVEVGGRAVDEQFF. In nucleotides, the CDR3 is TGTGCCAGCAGCGTAGAAGTGGGCGGGAGGGCCGTTGATGAGCAGTTCTTC.

The rearrangement uses TRBV28 and TRBJ2-5; 8 bases fit TRBD1. The trim removed 5 bases at V and 5 bases at J, leaving 10 bases unmatched. Germline values: CDR1 MDHEN, CDR2 SYDVKM. The CDR3 totals 15 residues. This CDR3 is CASSPGTGRWETQYF. CDR3 sequence (DNA): TGTGCCAGCAGTCCTGGGACAGGTCGATGGGAGACCCAGTACTTC.

The table lists this clone with a few counts. DNA of the CDR3: TGTGCCAGCAGTGGTGCCCCGGGAGGGGGCAATCAGCCCCAGCATTTT. This sequence encodes CASSGAPGGGNQPQHF. J is TRBJ1-5 and V is TRBV6-1; possibly TRBD1 for D (5 bases). The V and J ends lost 4 bases and 2 bases respectively, with 15 bases between them. Germline lookup yields CDR1 MNHNS and CDR2 SASEGT. There are 16 residues in the CDR3.

The chain carries TRBV5-1 and TRBJ2-7; possibly TRBD2 for D (5 bases). The germline CDR1 and CDR2 sequences are SGHRS and YFSETQ. The CDR3 has 17 amino acids. Trimming removed 0 bases from V and 3 bases from J, with 19 bases in between. As DNA, the CDR3 is TGCGCCAGCAGCTTGGCCTCTCGGCCCAGCGGTCACTACGAGCAGTACTTC. It specifies CASSLASRPSGHYEQYF. Based on the CDR3 plus reference TRBV5-1 and TRBJ2-7, the full variable domain is KAGVTQTPRYLIKTRGQQVTLSCSPISGHRSVSWYQQTPGQGLQFLFEYFSETQRNKGNFPGRFSGRQFSNSRSEMNVSTLELGDSALYLCASSLASRPSGHYEQYFGPGTRLTVT.

The chain combines TRBV5-1 with TRBJ1-4; TRBD1 aligns across 7 bases. The V segment lost 0 bases and the J segment 8 bases; nucleotides outside the gene matches: 7. The germline gives CDR1 SGHRS, CDR2 YFSETQ. The CDR3 totals 15 residues. The DNA for the CDR3 is TGCGCCAGCAGCTTGGCCACAGGGGATTACGAAAAACTGTTTTTT. Residues: CASSLATGDYEKLFF.

This sequence joins TRBV6-1 and TRBJ1-3; tentative D call: TRBD1 (6 bases). Trimming shortened V by 3 bases and J by 0 bases, and 12 bases separated the two germline ends. Germline V gene lookup returns CDR1 MNHNS and CDR2 SASEGT. This CDR3 comprises 16 residues. The CDR3 here is CASSDHRVYSGNTIYF. The CDR3 coding sequence is TGTGCCAGCAGTGACCACAGGGTTTACTCTGGAAACACCATATATTTT.

J is TRBJ2-2 and V is TRBV5-4, with a tentative D call TRBD1 (5 bases). Germline V gene data show CDR1 as SGHNT and CDR2 as YYREEE (reference sequence). V dropped 2 bases and J dropped 2 bases, with 10 bases sitting between them. This CDR3 is built from 15 residues. The CDR3 sequence: CASSLETVNTGELFF. CDR3 in DNA: TGTGCCAGCAGCTTAGAGACAGTTAACACCGGGGAGCTGTTTTTT.

The V call is TRBV5-1, the J call TRBJ2-7; 9 nucleotides align to TRBD2. V dropped 4 bases and J dropped 6; count of bases not matched to a gene: 11. CDR1 is SGHRS, CDR2 YFSETQ, per germline. This CDR3 is 15 amino acids long. The CDR3 region is CASSPWPSGKGEQYF. The CDR3 nucleotides are TGCGCCAGCAGCCCGTGGCCTAGCGGGAAAGGCGAGCAGTACTTC.

The chain couples TRBV19 to TRBJ2-1, with 14 bases that match TRBD2. Germline V gene data show CDR1 as LNHDA and CDR2 as SQIVND (reference sequence). V shed 5 bases and J 9 bases; nucleotides not matched to a gene: 3. The length of the CDR3 is 14 residues. The CDR3 loop reads CASSYGTSGGEQFF. The CDR3 bases are TGTGCCAGTAGTTATGGGACTAGCGGGGGTGAGCAGTTCTTC. Full variable domain (outside the CDR3, taken from reference TRBV19 and TRBJ2-1): DGGITQSPKYLFRKEGQNVTLSCEQNLNHDAMYWYRQDPGQGLRLIYYSQIVNDFQKGDIAEGYSVSREKKESFPLTVTSAQKNPTAFYLCASSYGTSGGEQFFGPGTRLTVL.